This T cell receptor (beta chain) was documented in a study of T cells in Graves' hyperthyroidism and ophthalmopathy. Study-level background: Peripheral blood samples were taken at initial diagnosis, prior to any treatment.

Graves' hyperthyroidism qualified as stable when ophthalmopathy did not progress within 18 months. Patients aged 18 to 65 had newly diagnosed hyperthyroidism lasting under 2 months. Pregnant or lactating patients were excluded, as were those with uncontrolled infection or other autoimmune disease. Template material for amplifying TCR beta CDR3 regions consisted of RNA transcripts. The TCR CDR3 was amplified in a first-round RT-PCR using the HTBI primer set. MiXCR, applied by TCRdb to the multiplex PCR reads, yields one record per CDR3 protein. The data hold about 360,000 distinct CDR3 sequences, with roughly 13% observed a single time. V was pared by 4 bases and J by 0 bases, with 10 bases between. From germline, CDR1 is MDHEN and CDR2 SYDVKM. This CDR3 comprises 15 residues.

The sequence was obtained from a woman aged 18-30 years with Graves' hyperthyroidism. V usage is TRBV28 and J usage is TRBJ1-3; D not certain. Input material: blood. In DNA form, the CDR3 reads TGTGCCAGCAGTTCACGACGGAGCTCTGGAAACACCATATATTTT. Translating it yields CASSSRRSSGNTIYF.